Listed here are 26 T cell receptor beta chains from one sample, sequenced in a study of blood T cell repertoires in COVID-19. Some clones are missing from TCRdb's copy, which holds only in-frame ones; the method was immunoSEQ multiplex PCR. The sample has tens of thousands of clones, 75% to 90% seen once. The source material was peripheral blood. Receptors originate from a human donor in a cohort sampled during active COVID-19.

The chain uses TRBV19 and TRBJ1-4; TRBD1 matches 7 bases. Germline values: CDR1 LNHDA, CDR2 SQIVND (reference sequence). Trimming removed 6 bases from V and 5 bases from J; junction bases left unmatched: 9. The CDR3 sequence is 15 residues long. The CDR3: CASSPGTAQNEKLFF. The CDR3 DNA follows: TGTGCCAGTAGCCCAGGGACAGCCCAAAATGAAAAACTGTTTTTT.

This chain connects TRBV12-3 or TRBV12-4 to TRBJ2-7; the D is unclear. With 3 bases removed from V and 3 bases from J, the gap between germline ends came to 9 bases. This CDR3 comprises 13 residues. The CDR3, as DNA: TGTGCCAGCAGTTTTCGGGTTGACTACGAGCAGTACTTC. This sequence encodes CASSFRVDYEQYF.

The chain carries TRBV27 and TRBJ1-5; possibly TRBD1 for D (6 bases). This CDR3 is 14 amino acids long. The ends were cut back, 6 bases at V and 4 bases at J, with 13 bases in the middle. Germline V gives CDR1 MNHEY, CDR2 SMNVEV (reference sequence). The CDR3 DNA reads as TGTGCCAGCAGCCGTGGACAGATTAATCAGCCCCAGCATTTT. It translates to CASSRGQINQPQHF.

The chain carries TRBV18 and TRBJ1-1, with D perhaps TRBD1 (5 bases). The CDR3 runs to 13 residues. Germline CDR1 and CDR2: KGHSH and LQKENI. Trimming took off 4 bases at V and 0 bases at J, with 6 bases between the two ends. The CDR3 protein is CASSQGMNTEAFF. CDR3 DNA sequence: TGTGCCAGCTCACAGGGGATGAACACTGAAGCTTTCTTT.

The J gene is TRBJ1-1, the V gene TRBV20-1, with D unresolved. CDR3 size: 11 residues. CDR1 and CDR2 (germline): DFQATT, SNEGSKA (reference sequence). The germline V and J ends were trimmed by 6 bases and 2 bases, with 7 bases remaining between them. CDR3 in DNA: TGCAGTGCCTTGACTAACACTGAAGCTTTCTTT. Its translation is CSALTNTEAFF.

The V and J genes are TRBV9 and TRBJ1-6; D is perhaps TRBD1 (5 bases). V was pared by 1 base and J by 6 bases, with 11 bases between. There are 15 residues in the CDR3. CDR1 and CDR2 (germline): SGDLS, YYNGEE. The CDR3 DNA sequence: TGTGCCAGCAGCGTATCAGGGTCTCCTAATTCACCCCTCCACTTT. Residues: CASSVSGSPNSPLHF.

The V gene is TRBV11-2, the J gene TRBJ1-5; tentatively, D is TRBD1 (5 bases). Germline-derived CDR1 and CDR2 are SGHAT and FQNNGV. This CDR3 region has 15 residues. The V and J ends lost 1 base and 0 bases respectively, with 7 bases between them. CDR3: CASSLGQISNQPQHF. The DNA for the CDR3 is TGTGCCAGCAGCTTAGGACAGATTAGCAATCAGCCCCAGCATTTT.

CDR3 sequence: CASRSDRGNSPLHF. CDR3 DNA: TGTGCCAGCAGATCGGACAGGGGCAATTCACCCCTCCACTTT. The chain recombines TRBV2 with TRBJ1-6; TRBD1 matches at 9 bases. V trimming: 6 bases; J trimming: 7 bases; junction bases outside the gene matches: 4. The CDR3 runs 14 residues. Per the germline V gene, CDR1 is SNHLY and CDR2 is FYNNEI. The whole variable domain, filled in from reference TRBV2 and TRBJ1-6, reads EPEVTQTPSHQVTQMGQEVILRCVPISNHLYFYWYRQILGQKVEFLVSFYNNEISEKSEIFDDQFSVERPDGSNFTLKIRSTKLEDSAMYFCASRSDRGNSPLHFGNGTRLTVT.

This chain links TRBV18 with TRBJ1-6, with D possibly being TRBD1 (5 bases). The germline gives CDR1 KGHSH, CDR2 LQKENI. Trimming took off 6 bases at V and 3 bases at J, with 15 bases between the two ends. The CDR3 runs to 16 residues. The CDR3 DNA follows: TGTGCCAGCTCCCCGGGGGAGGCGGTCTATAATTCACCCCTCCACTTT. This gives the protein CASSPGEAVYNSPLHF.

V and J are TRBV5-8 and TRBJ2-7, with D possibly matching TRBD1 (5 bases). Trimming pared 5 bases from V and 0 bases from J, leaving 12 bases between. Germline-derived CDR1 and CDR2 are SGHTS and YDEGEE. This CDR3 region has 14 residues. The CDR3 protein is CASRPGQGSYEQYF. The CDR3 DNA sequence: TGTGCCAGCAGGCCCGGGCAGGGCTCCTACGAGCAGTACTTC. Combining the CDR3 with reference TRBV5-8 and TRBJ2-7 gives the whole variable domain EAGVTQSPTHLIKTRGQQATLRCSPISGHTSVYWYQQALGLGLQFLLWYDEGEERNRGNFPPRFSGRQFPNYSSELNVNALELEDSALYLCASRPGQGSYEQYFGPGTRLTVT.

The rearrangement joins TRBV28 to TRBJ1-2, with 8 bases identical to TRBD1. This CDR3 has 14 residues. CDR1 and CDR2 from the germline V gene are MDHEN and SYDVKM. The trim removed 3 bases at V and 5 bases at J, leaving 5 bases unmatched. CDR3 sequence (DNA): TGTGCCAGCAGTTTTGGGGACAGGACTTATGGCTACACCTTC. It codes for CASSFGDRTYGYTF.

For the CDR3, the DNA is TGTGCCAGCAGCTTACAAACTGAGGGTCAGCCCCAGCATTTT. Its protein is CASSLQTEGQPQHF. V and J are TRBV7-6 and TRBJ1-5; D not resolved. The CDR3 totals 14 residues. Germline values: CDR1 SGHVS, CDR2 FNYEAQ. The V end was cut by 2 bases, the J end by 6 bases, with 11 bases between. Full variable domain (outside the CDR3, taken from reference TRBV7-6 and TRBJ1-5): GAGVSQSPRYKVTKRGQDVALRCDPISGHVSLYWYRQALGQGPEFLTYFNYEAQQDKSGLPNDRFSAERPEGSISTLTIQRTEQRDSAMYRCASSLQTEGQPQHFGDGTRLSIL.

This clone was seen only a few times. The CDR3 sequence is CSVDCSPYNSPLHF. CDR3 in DNA: TGCAGCGTTGATTGCAGTCCCTATAATTCACCCCTCCACTTT. The chain recombines TRBV29-1 with TRBJ1-6; D unclear. Per the germline V gene, CDR1 is SQVTM and CDR2 is ANQGSEA. V was shortened by 3 bases and J by 2 bases, with 8 bases between the two germline ends. The CDR3 extends over 14 amino acids. Variable domain in full (rest from reference TRBV29-1 and TRBJ1-6): SAVISQKPSRDICQRGTSLTIQCQVDSQVTMMFWYRQQPGQSLTLIATANQGSEATYESGFVIDKFPISRPNLTFSTLTVSNMSPEDSSIYLCSVDCSPYNSPLHFGNGTRLTVT.

The chain couples TRBV5-1 to TRBJ2-2; D is uncertain. The CDR3 loop spans 14 amino acids. Germline CDR1 reads SGHRS; CDR2 reads YFSETQ. With 4 bases removed from V and 0 bases from J, the gap between germline ends came to 7 bases. The CDR3 is CASSMSTNTGELFF. CDR3 bases: TGCGCCAGCAGCATGTCAACGAACACCGGGGAGCTGTTTTTT.

The gene calls are TRBV5-1 and TRBJ2-3; TRBD2 matches at 9 bases. CDR1 is SGHRS, CDR2 YFSETQ, per germline. CDR3 length equals 18 residues. The V gene end was trimmed by 0 bases and the J gene end by 5 bases; junction bases not matched to a gene: 13. CDR3 DNA sequence: TGCGCCAGCAGCTTGGGCCCCCGGGGCGGGGGGGCTAGAGATACGCAGTATTTT. Translation: CASSLGPRGGGARDTQYF.

The chain links TRBV10-1 to TRBJ2-7; 10 bases match TRBD2. The length of the CDR3 is 14 residues. V trimming: 2 bases; J trimming: 5 bases; junction bases outside the gene matches: 3. CDR1 WNHNN and CDR2 SYGVQD come from the germline V gene (reference sequence). CDR3 in amino acids: CASSEASGGNEQYF. The CDR3 DNA reads as TGCGCCAGCAGTGAGGCTAGCGGGGGCAACGAGCAGTACTTC.

This clone was recorded a few times. The chain employs TRBV7-3 and TRBJ1-2, with D tentatively TRBD1 (5 bases). The germline V and J ends were trimmed by 5 bases and 8 bases, with 15 bases remaining between them. The CDR3 totals 13 residues. Per germline, CDR1 SGHTA and CDR2 FQGTGA. CDR3 DNA: TGTGCCAGCAGCCCGGGGGAGGGCTTGGGCTACACCTTC. Residues: CASSPGEGLGYTF.

The gene calls are TRBV6-5 and TRBJ2-3, with D unclear. V gave up 6 bases and J gave up 5 bases, with 12 bases separating them. This CDR3 has 13 amino acids. CDR1 is MNHEY, CDR2 SVGAGI, per germline. The CDR3 nucleotides are TGTGCCAGCAGGGAGACGAGGTTAGATACGCAGTATTTT. Protein sequence: CASRETRLDTQYF.

The CDR3 region is CASSPQGTVQPQHF. CDR3 nucleotide sequence: TGTGCCAGCAGTCCTCAGGGCACGGTTCAGCCCCAGCATTTT. The J gene is TRBJ1-5, the V gene TRBV6-5; D possibly corresponds to TRBD1 (5 bases). Per the germline V gene, CDR1 is MNHEY and CDR2 is SVGAGI. The V end lost 5 bases, the J end lost 6 bases, and 14 bases lay between the germline ends. This CDR3 has 14 amino acids.

V is TRBV19 and J is TRBJ1-6; tentative D call: TRBD1 (5 bases). From germline, CDR1 is LNHDA and CDR2 SQIVND (reference sequence). Trimming removed 3 bases at V and 9 bases at J, with 6 bases between. This CDR3 is built from 12 residues. DNA for the CDR3: TGTGCCAGTAGTATGACAGCTTCACCCCTCCACTTT. Translated: CASSMTASPLHF. Full variable domain (rest looked up from reference TRBV19 and TRBJ1-6): DGGITQSPKYLFRKEGQNVTLSCEQNLNHDAMYWYRQDPGQGLRLIYYSQIVNDFQKGDIAEGYSVSREKKESFPLTVTSAQKNPTAFYLCASSMTASPLHFGNGTRLTVT.

The V and J genes are TRBV3-1 (or the pseudogene TRBV3-2) and TRBJ2-1, with a weak D call TRBD2 (5 bases). CDR3 length equals 16 residues. V dropped 0 bases and J dropped 7 bases, with 16 bases sitting between them. Looked up from germline, CDR1 is LGHDT and CDR2 is YNNKEL (reference sequence). The CDR3 here is CASSQDRPSSGNEQFF. In nucleotides, the CDR3 is TGTGCCAGCAGCCAAGATAGGCCTAGCTCTGGGAATGAGCAGTTCTTC.

This clone was counted a single time. This chain joins TRBV5-1 and TRBJ1-1; TRBD1 matches at 9 bases. The CDR3 covers 14 residues. J gave up 7 bases and V 1 base, and 5 bases lay outside the gene matches. In germline, CDR1 is SGHRS, CDR2 YFSETQ. For the CDR3, the DNA is TGCGCCAGCAGCTTGAACAGGGGGCAGATTGAAGCTTTCTTT. Translating gives CASSLNRGQIEAFF.

The chain employs TRBV5-1 and TRBJ2-4; D is possibly TRBD1 (6 bases). Germline-derived CDR1 and CDR2 are SGHRS and YFSETQ. Trimming removed 4 bases at V and 2 bases at J, with 13 bases between. This CDR3 has 15 residues. The CDR3 loop is CASSPHDRTKNIQYF. The CDR3 DNA follows: TGCGCCAGCAGCCCTCACGACAGGACCAAAAACATTCAGTACTTC.

V and J are TRBV5-1 and TRBJ2-3, with 9 bases matching TRBD1. The germline CDR1 and CDR2 sequences are SGHRS and YFSETQ. After removal of 2 bases from V and 8 bases from J, the junction contained 6 bases not matched to a gene. This CDR3 has 14 amino acids. Here the CDR3 DNA reads TGCGCCAGCAGCTTAGGGACAGGGCTCGGTACGCAGTATTTT. Amino acid sequence: CASSLGTGLGTQYF.

V gene TRBV19 combines with J gene TRBJ2-7; the match to TRBD2 covers 7 bases. Germline loops: CDR1 LNHDA, CDR2 SQIVND (reference sequence). The CDR3 is made up of 16 amino acids. The ends lost 2 bases at V and 0 bases at J; junction bases unmatched: 7. The CDR3 loop is CASSIREGSVSYEQYF. The DNA for the CDR3 is TGTGCCAGTAGTATAAGGGAGGGGTCGGTCTCCTACGAGCAGTACTTC. The whole variable domain, filled in from reference TRBV19 and TRBJ2-7, reads DGGITQSPKYLFRKEGQNVTLSCEQNLNHDAMYWYRQDPGQGLRLIYYSQIVNDFQKGDIAEGYSVSREKKESFPLTVTSAQKNPTAFYLCASSIREGSVSYEQYFGPGTRLTVT.

This sequence joins TRBV24-1 and TRBJ2-6, with D possibly matching TRBD1 (6 bases). Per the germline V gene, CDR1 is KGHDR and CDR2 is SFDVKD. V was clipped by 2 bases and J by 13 bases, with 23 bases between them. The CDR3 sequence is 17 residues long. The CDR3 nucleotides are TGTGCCACCAGTGATTCCGGCTCGTACCGACAGGCTAGAGTCCTGACTTTC. Protein product: CATSDSGSYRQARVLTF.